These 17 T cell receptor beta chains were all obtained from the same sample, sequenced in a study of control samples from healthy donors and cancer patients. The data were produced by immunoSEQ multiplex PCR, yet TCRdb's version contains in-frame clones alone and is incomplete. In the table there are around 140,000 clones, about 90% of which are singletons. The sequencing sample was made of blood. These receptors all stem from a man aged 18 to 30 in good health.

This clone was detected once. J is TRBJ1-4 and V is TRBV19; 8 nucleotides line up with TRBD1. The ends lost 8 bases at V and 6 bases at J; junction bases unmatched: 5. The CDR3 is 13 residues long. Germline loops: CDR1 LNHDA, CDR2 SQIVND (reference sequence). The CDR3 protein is CASGGQAYEKLFF. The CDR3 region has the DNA TGTGCCAGTGGGGGACAGGCTTATGAAAAACTGTTTTTT.

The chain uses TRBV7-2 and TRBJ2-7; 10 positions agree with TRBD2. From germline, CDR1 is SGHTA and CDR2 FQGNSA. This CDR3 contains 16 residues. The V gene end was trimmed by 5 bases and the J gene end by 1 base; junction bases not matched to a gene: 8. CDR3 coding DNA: TGTGCCAGCAGCGAAATAGCGGGGGGTCAGTCCTACGAGCAGTACTTC. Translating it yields CASSEIAGGQSYEQYF.

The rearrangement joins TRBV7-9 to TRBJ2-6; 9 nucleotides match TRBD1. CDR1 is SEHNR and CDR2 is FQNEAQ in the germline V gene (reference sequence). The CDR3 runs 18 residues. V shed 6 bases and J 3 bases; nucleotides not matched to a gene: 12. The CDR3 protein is CASRPRTGESGGANVLTF. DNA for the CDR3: TGTGCCAGCAGACCTCGGACAGGGGAATCTGGTGGGGCCAACGTCCTGACTTTC.

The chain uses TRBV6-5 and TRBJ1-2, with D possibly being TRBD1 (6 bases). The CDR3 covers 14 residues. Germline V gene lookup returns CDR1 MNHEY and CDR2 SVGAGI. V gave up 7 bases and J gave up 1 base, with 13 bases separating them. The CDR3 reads CASTRGGVNYGYTF. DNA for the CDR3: TGTGCCAGCACCCGTGGGGGCGTTAACTATGGCTACACCTTC.

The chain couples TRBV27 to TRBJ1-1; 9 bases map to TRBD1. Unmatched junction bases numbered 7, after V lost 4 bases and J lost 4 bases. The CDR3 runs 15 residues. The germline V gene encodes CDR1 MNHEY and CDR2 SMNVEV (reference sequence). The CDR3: CASSSGTGWTTEAFF. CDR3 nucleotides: TGTGCCAGCAGTTCTGGGACAGGGTGGACCACTGAAGCTTTCTTT.

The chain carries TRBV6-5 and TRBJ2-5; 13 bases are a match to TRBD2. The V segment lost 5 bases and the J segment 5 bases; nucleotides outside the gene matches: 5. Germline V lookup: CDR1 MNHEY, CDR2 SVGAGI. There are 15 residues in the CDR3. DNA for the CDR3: TGTGCCAGCAGTACTACTAGCGGGGGGGCTGAGACCCAGTACTTC. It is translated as CASSTTSGGAETQYF.

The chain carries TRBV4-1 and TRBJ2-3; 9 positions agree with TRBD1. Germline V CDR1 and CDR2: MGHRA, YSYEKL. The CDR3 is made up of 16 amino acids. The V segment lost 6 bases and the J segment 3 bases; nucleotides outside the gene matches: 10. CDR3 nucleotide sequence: TGCGCCAGCAGATCCCCCGGGACAGGGCGAACAGATACGCAGTATTTT. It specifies CASRSPGTGRTDTQYF.

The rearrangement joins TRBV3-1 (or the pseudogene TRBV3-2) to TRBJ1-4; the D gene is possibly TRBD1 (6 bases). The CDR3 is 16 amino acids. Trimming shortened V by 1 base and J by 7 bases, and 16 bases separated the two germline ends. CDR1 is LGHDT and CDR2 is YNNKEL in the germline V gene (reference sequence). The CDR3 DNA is TGTGCCAGCAGCCAAGTTCTGACAGGCGGGAGTGAAAAACTGTTTTTT. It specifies CASSQVLTGGSEKLFF.

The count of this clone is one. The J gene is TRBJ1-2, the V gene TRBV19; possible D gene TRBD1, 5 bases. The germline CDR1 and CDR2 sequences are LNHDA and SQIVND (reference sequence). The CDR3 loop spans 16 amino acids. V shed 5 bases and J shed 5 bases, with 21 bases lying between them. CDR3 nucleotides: TGTGCCAGTAGTTCCCAGGGACTGGGAAGTCAGTATGGCTACACCTTC. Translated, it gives CASSSQGLGSQYGYTF.

CDR3 sequence reads: CASSSDSRYEQYF. The DNA of the CDR3 is TGTGCCAGCAGTTCAGACAGTCGCTACGAGCAGTACTTC. V and J are TRBV27 and TRBJ2-7; tentatively, D is TRBD1 (5 bases). This CDR3 spans 13 amino acids. Trimming removed 4 bases from V and 3 bases from J, with 10 bases in between. Germline values: CDR1 MNHEY, CDR2 SMNVEV (reference sequence).

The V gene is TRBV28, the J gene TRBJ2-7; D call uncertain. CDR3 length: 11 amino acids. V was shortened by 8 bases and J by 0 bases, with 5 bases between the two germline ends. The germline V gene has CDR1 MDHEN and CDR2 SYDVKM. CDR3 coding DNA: TGTGCCAGCGCCCTCTCCTACGAGCAGTACTTC. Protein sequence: CASALSYEQYF.

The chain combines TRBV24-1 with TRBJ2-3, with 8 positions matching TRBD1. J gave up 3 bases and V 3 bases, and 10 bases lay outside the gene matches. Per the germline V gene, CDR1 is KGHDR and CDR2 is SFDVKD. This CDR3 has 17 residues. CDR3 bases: TGTGCCACCAGTGATCAACAGGACAGGGAAGTTACAGATACGCAGTATTTT. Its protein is CATSDQQDREVTDTQYF.

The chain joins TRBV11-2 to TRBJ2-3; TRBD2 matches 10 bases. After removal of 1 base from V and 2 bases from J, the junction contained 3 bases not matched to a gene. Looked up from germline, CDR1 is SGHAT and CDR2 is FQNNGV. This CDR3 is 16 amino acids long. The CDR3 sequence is CASSLVLAGATDTQYF. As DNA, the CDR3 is TGTGCCAGCAGCTTAGTGCTAGCGGGGGCCACAGATACGCAGTATTTT. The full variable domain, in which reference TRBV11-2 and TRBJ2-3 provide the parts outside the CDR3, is EAGVAQSPRYKIIEKRQSVAFWCNPISGHATLYWYQQILGQGPKLLIQFQNNGVVDDSQLPKDRFSAERLKGVDSTLKIQPAKLEDSAVYLCASSLVLAGATDTQYFGPGTRLTVL.

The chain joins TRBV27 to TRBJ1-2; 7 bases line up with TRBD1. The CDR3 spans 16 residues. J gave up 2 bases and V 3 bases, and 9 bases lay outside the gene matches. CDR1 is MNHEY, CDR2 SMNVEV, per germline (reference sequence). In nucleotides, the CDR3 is TGTGCCAGCAGTTTCGACCCCACAGGGGTGAACTATGGCTACACCTTC. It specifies CASSFDPTGVNYGYTF.

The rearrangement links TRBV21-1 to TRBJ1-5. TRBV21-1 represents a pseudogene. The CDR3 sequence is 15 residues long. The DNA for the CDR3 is TGTGCCAGCAGCAAAGAGGCGGATAGCAATCAGCCCCAGCATTTT. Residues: CASSKEADSNQPQHF.

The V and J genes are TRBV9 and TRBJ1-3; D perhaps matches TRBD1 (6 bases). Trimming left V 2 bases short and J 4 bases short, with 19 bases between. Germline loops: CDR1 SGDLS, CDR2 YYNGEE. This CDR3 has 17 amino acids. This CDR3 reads CASSVLENRVSGNTIYF. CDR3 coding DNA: TGTGCCAGCAGCGTGCTTGAGAACAGGGTGTCAGGAAACACCATATATTTT.

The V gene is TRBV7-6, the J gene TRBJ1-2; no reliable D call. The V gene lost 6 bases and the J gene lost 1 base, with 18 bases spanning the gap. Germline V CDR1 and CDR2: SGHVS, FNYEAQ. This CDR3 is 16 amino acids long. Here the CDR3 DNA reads TGTGCCAGCAGTTTAAAAGAAAGGGAAATTAACTATGGCTACACCTTC. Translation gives CASSLKEREINYGYTF.